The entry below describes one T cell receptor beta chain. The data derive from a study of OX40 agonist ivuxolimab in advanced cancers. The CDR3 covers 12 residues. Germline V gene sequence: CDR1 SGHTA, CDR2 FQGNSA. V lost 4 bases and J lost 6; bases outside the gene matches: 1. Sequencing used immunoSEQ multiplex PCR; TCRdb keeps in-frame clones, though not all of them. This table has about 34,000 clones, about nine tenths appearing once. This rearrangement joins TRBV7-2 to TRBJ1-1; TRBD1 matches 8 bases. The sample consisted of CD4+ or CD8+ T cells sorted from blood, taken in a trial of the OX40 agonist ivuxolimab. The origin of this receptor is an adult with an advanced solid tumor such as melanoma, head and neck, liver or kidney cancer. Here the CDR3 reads CASSWTGSEAFF. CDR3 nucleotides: TGTGCCAGCAGCTGGACAGGGTCTGAAGCTTTCTTT.